Presented here are 6 T cell receptor beta chains from one specimen sequenced in a study of blood T cell repertoires in COVID-19 (dated by TCRdb to the early 2020s). Library generation was performed with the immunoSEQ multiplex PCR assay. Not all clones reach the TCRdb copy of this immuneACCESS table, which keeps in-frame sequences only. Checked studies attribute under half of the gap to unresolved V genes and leave the rest unexplained. In all, the sample holds tens of thousands of clones, and less than 90% of those were seen once. Clones ranked in the top ten supply around 12% of the sample. Source material: peripheral blood. The receptors derive from a human donor in a cohort sampled during active COVID-19.

The chain joins TRBV9 to TRBJ1-4; D is unresolved. V lost 4 bases, J lost 5 bases, and 15 bases lay in between. CDR1 is SGDLS, CDR2 YYNGEE, per germline. CDR3 length: 15 amino acids. CDR3 loop: CASSTWPGRNEKLFF. CDR3 sequence (DNA): TGTGCCAGCAGCACCTGGCCGGGTCGAAATGAAAAACTGTTTTTT. The variable domain in full, with the rest retrieved from reference TRBV9 and TRBJ1-4, is DSGVTQTPKHLITATGQRVTLRCSPRSGDLSVYWYQQSLDQGLQFLIQYYNGEERAKGNILERFSAQQFPDLHSELNLSSLELGDSALYFCASSTWPGRNEKLFFGSGTQLSVL.

This clone was detected a few times. The rearrangement joins TRBV20-1 to TRBJ1-2, with a possible D match to TRBD1 (6 bases). The CDR3 totals 15 residues. Germline V gene sequence: CDR1 DFQATT, CDR2 SNEGSKA (reference sequence). The V and J ends lost 3 bases and 1 base respectively, with 15 bases between them. The CDR3 sequence: CSASDSGVFNYGYTF. The CDR3 coding sequence is TGCAGTGCTAGTGACTCAGGGGTGTTTAACTATGGCTACACCTTC.

The rearrangement joins TRBV7-9 to TRBJ2-7; D is uncertain. Trimming removed 5 bases at V and 7 bases at J, with 9 bases between. Germline assignment: CDR1 SEHNR and CDR2 FQNEAQ (reference sequence). This CDR3 is built from 11 residues. This chain's CDR3 is CASSAIVEQYF. CDR3 in DNA: TGTGCCAGCAGCGCGATAGTAGAGCAGTACTTC.

The genes are TRBV29-1 and TRBJ1-3; D not certain. The CDR3 has 13 residues. V lost 5 bases to trimming and J lost 4 bases, with 12 bases between them. Germline CDR1 SQVTM, CDR2 ANQGSEA. CDR3 sequence (DNA): TGCAGCGTTACCGAGACGGGAGGAAACACCATATATTTT. Amino acid sequence: CSVTETGGNTIYF.

Within the sample, this clone is medium-sized. This chain links TRBV21-1 with TRBJ1-2. TRBV21-1 is a known pseudogene. CDR3 size: 12 residues. The CDR3 reads CASRRTNYGYTF. In DNA, the CDR3 is TGTGCCAGCAGGAGAACTAACTATGGCTACACCTTC.

The V gene is TRBV29-1, the J gene TRBJ1-3; D may be TRBD1 (6 bases). The germline V gene encodes CDR1 SQVTM and CDR2 ANQGSEA. Trimming took off 6 bases at V and 0 bases at J, with 15 bases between the two ends. CDR3 length equals 15 residues. The CDR3 coding sequence is TGCAGCGTGCTAACCCAACAGGGCTCTGGAAACACCATATATTTT. Translated, it gives CSVLTQQGSGNTIYF.